The clone carrying this T cell receptor (beta chain) was seen once. Its target is not known. Treatment given: about 20 received Ad26.COV2.S at low or high dose, single or two shots; 5 received placebo; per-sample allocation not given. Sampling happened 63 days after the first vaccine or placebo injection. The CDR3 is 13 amino acids. CDR1 and CDR2 (germline): MNHEY, SVGAGI. The V gene lost 5 bases and the J gene lost 4 bases, with 12 bases spanning the gap. The sample originates from a study of Ad26.COV2.S vaccination and SARS-CoV-2 variants. Study at large: Intramuscular Ad26.COV2.S at 5x10^10 or 1x10^11 viral particles. General observations from the study: People given the vaccine had a wider spike-specific TCR breadth than placebo recipients did. Researchers reported similar non-spike TCR breadth in vaccine and placebo recipients.

Method: immunoSEQ multiplex PCR; TCRdb's copy keeps in-frame clones and lacks some. Of roughly 500,000 clones listed, roughly 89% are singletons. The specimen comprised peripheral blood, sampled in a trial of Ad26.COV2.S vaccine versus placebo. The chain uses TRBV6-5 and TRBJ2-7, with D maybe TRBD1 (6 bases). The receptor comes from a person aged 18-65 years who received the Ad26.COV2.S COVID-19 vaccine or a placebo. The CDR3 bases are TGTGCCAGCAGTCAGGGGACGGGATACGAGCAGTACTTC. Protein product: CASSQGTGYEQYF.